One and the same sample provided the 31 T cell receptor beta chains below, sequenced in a study of T cells in Graves' hyperthyroidism and ophthalmopathy (dated by TCRdb to about 2019). The library was generated by multiplex PCR. The reads were generated on an Illumina HiSeq 2000. The TCR beta CDR3 regions were amplified from the RNA transcripts. For the first round of RT-PCR on the TCR CDR3, the HTBI primer set was used together with the Qiagen OneStep RT-PCR kit. TCRdb reprocessing: public reads trimmed at Q25 with fastp, clones called with MiXCR, in-frame beta chains kept. Every CDR3 protein is listed once, alongside the most common genes and DNA of its rows. Counted in this sample were around 450,000 distinct CDR3 sequences; around 14% of them appeared once. The ten largest clones add up to approximately 7.5% of the sample. Sequencing was done on a sample of blood. The receptors here all came from a woman between 18 and 29 years old with Graves' hyperthyroidism.

This clonotype was seen many times. The rearrangement joins TRBV20-1 to TRBJ2-7, with TRBD1 as a possible D gene (6 bases). Germline V gene sequence: CDR1 DFQATT, CDR2 SNEGSKA (reference sequence). The CDR3 loop spans 14 amino acids. Trimming pared 4 bases from V and 6 bases from J, leaving 19 bases between. As DNA, the CDR3 is TGCAGTGCTACACCAGGGGCAGGTTCGGGCGAGCAGTACTTC. Translating it yields CSATPGAGSGEQYF.

This clonotype was seen many times. The chain carries TRBV27 and TRBJ2-3; perhaps TRBD1 as D (5 bases). Trimming removed 3 bases from V and 4 bases from J, with 17 bases in between. Germline V gives CDR1 MNHEY, CDR2 SMNVEV (reference sequence). This CDR3 region has 16 residues. The CDR3 spells CASSFVASLGADTQYF. The CDR3 DNA follows: TGTGCCAGCAGTTTCGTTGCCTCTCTAGGGGCAGATACGCAGTATTTT.

This clonotype showed up many times. The V gene is TRBV29-1, the J gene TRBJ1-5; no reliable D call. This CDR3 contains 15 residues. Germline CDR1 is SQVTM and CDR2 is ANQGSEA. V was clipped by 4 bases and J by 5 bases, with 18 bases between them. The CDR3 bases are TGCAGCGTTGTGGAGGGCAGTGGAGGCGATCAGCCCCAGCATTTT. It yields the protein CSVVEGSGGDQPQHF.

The rearrangement joins TRBV20-1 to TRBJ1-4, with unresolved D. The germline gives CDR1 DFQATT, CDR2 SNEGSKA (reference sequence). Trimming took off 6 bases at V and 0 bases at J, with 11 bases between the two ends. The CDR3 is 14 residues long. In DNA, the CDR3 is TGCAGTGCCGTCAACAGCGCAACTAATGAAAAACTGTTTTTT. Amino acids: CSAVNSATNEKLFF.

This clonotype occurred many times. The rearrangement links TRBV12-3 or TRBV12-4 to TRBJ1-2; 7 bases fit TRBD1. There are 15 residues in the CDR3. With 5 bases clipped from V and 8 bases from J, the junction kept 14 bases outside the gene matches. The CDR3 sequence is CASSPTITGEGGYTF. The CDR3 bases are TGTGCCAGCAGTCCGACCATAACAGGGGAGGGAGGCTACACCTTC.

Turning to this clonotype: A much larger clonotype is one base distant, so this may be a read error. The CDR3 region has the DNA TGTGCCAGCAACCAAGATCGGGGTGGGTCCTACAATGAGCAGTTCTTC. Its protein product is CASNQDRGGSYNEQFF. This chain connects TRBV4-2 to TRBJ2-1; TRBD2 might be the D (5 bases). Germline V gives CDR1 LGHNA, CDR2 YNFKEQ. There are 16 residues in the CDR3.

This clonotype was picked up many times. The chain couples TRBV7-2 to TRBJ1-2; 10 bases match TRBD1. Germline values: CDR1 SGHTA, CDR2 FQGNSA. J was trimmed by 8 bases and V by 1 base; bases with no gene match: 7. The CDR3 consists of 15 residues. DNA for the CDR3: TGTGCCAGCAGCTTAGAATCTGGGACAGGGGAGGGCTACACCTTC. Protein: CASSLESGTGEGYTF. Combining the CDR3 with reference TRBV7-2 and TRBJ1-2 gives the whole variable domain GAGVSQSPSNKVTEKGKDVELRCDPISGHTALYWYRQSLGQGLEFLIYFQGNSAPDKSGLPSDRFSAERTGGSVSTLTIQRTQQEDSAVYLCASSLESGTGEGYTFGSGTRLTVV.

This clonotype came up a few times. The chain is built from TRBV30 and TRBJ2-1; tentative D call: TRBD2 (6 bases). The CDR3 is 13 residues long. Germline CDR1 and CDR2: GTSNPN and SVGIG (reference sequence). Trimming took off 0 bases at V and 9 bases at J, with 12 bases between the two ends. As DNA, the CDR3 is TGTGCCTGGAGTGTACTACTAGCCGGTGAGCAGTTCTTC. Encoded protein: CAWSVLLAGEQFF.

This clonotype was counted ten times or more. The genes are TRBV10-3 and TRBJ2-3; 7 nucleotides line up with TRBD2. Germline assignment: CDR1 ENHRY and CDR2 SYGVKD. The CDR3 is 14 residues long. Germline trimming cut 6 bases from V and 4 bases from J; bases unmatched to any gene: 7. CDR3 residues: CAIRRDYQSDTQYF. CDR3 coding DNA: TGTGCCATCAGGAGGGACTACCAATCAGATACGCAGTATTTT.

This clonotype was seen ten or more times. J is TRBJ2-7 and V is TRBV3-1; D is unresolved. Germline values: CDR1 LGHDT, CDR2 YNNKEL (reference sequence). V was clipped by 3 bases and J by 4 bases, with 10 bases between them. This CDR3 has 13 residues. CDR3 protein: CASSQASRYEQYF. CDR3 DNA: TGTGCCAGCAGCCAGGCCTCTCGGTACGAGCAGTACTTC.

In its sample, this clonotype was seen many times. The chain is built from TRBV19 and TRBJ1-5; TRBD1 aligns across 7 bases. The length of the CDR3 is 16 residues. The V and J ends lost 5 bases and 1 base, in that order; junction bases with no gene match: 8. Per germline, CDR1 LNHDA and CDR2 SQIVND (reference sequence). CDR3 protein: CASSSGGGLSNQPQHF. The CDR3 region has the DNA TGTGCCAGTAGTTCAGGAGGGGGCCTCAGCAATCAGCCCCAGCATTTT.

This clonotype was seen at least ten times. The rearrangement links TRBV19 to TRBJ2-1; a weak D match, TRBD2 (7 bases). The V end lost 6 bases, the J end lost 4 bases, and 22 bases lay between the germline ends. The CDR3 length is 17 residues. The germline V gene encodes CDR1 LNHDA and CDR2 SQIVND (reference sequence). This CDR3 is CASSHPRGRGRYNEQFF. The CDR3 nucleotides are TGTGCCAGTAGCCACCCCCGGGGGCGGGGGAGATACAATGAGCAGTTCTTC.

This clonotype was observed at least ten times. The chain carries TRBV4-1 and TRBJ2-3; possibly TRBD2 for D (6 bases). V was pared by 1 base and J by 5 bases, with 19 bases between. The germline V gene has CDR1 MGHRA and CDR2 YSYEKL. CDR3 length: 17 residues. Here the CDR3 reads CASSQGPGLRAGDTQYF. DNA for the CDR3: TGCGCCAGCAGCCAAGGACCGGGACTCCGGGCGGGAGATACGCAGTATTTT.

The chain employs TRBV6-1 and TRBJ2-1; D possibly matches TRBD1 or TRBD2 (6 bases each). Trimming pared 6 bases from V and 10 bases from J, leaving 19 bases between. Germline V gives CDR1 MNHNS, CDR2 SASEGT. The CDR3 is 14 amino acids. The CDR3 protein is CASREGVVIIEQFF. CDR3 sequence (DNA): TGTGCCAGCAGGGAGGGGGTTGTCATAATAGAGCAGTTCTTC.

There are many counts of this clonotype. J is TRBJ2-3 and V is TRBV10-3, with TRBD2 matching over 7 bases. The CDR3 totals 14 residues. Germline V gene data show CDR1 as ENHRY and CDR2 as SYGVKD. With V trimmed by 10 bases and J by 0 bases, 7 bases remained unmatched. The CDR3 region has the DNA TGTGCCACCCGACTAGCCCTGAGCACAGATACGCAGTATTTT. This gives the protein CATRLALSTDTQYF.

This clonotype was seen many times. V and J are TRBV2 and TRBJ2-7, with a weak D call TRBD2 (5 bases). Per germline, CDR1 SNHLY and CDR2 FYNNEI. V lost 6 bases to trimming and J lost 1 base, with 19 bases between them. CDR3 length equals 16 residues. CDR3 DNA sequence: TGTGCCAGCAGCGTAGCGAGTTCGACATCATCCTACGAGCAGTACTTC. This codes for CASSVASSTSSYEQYF.

This clonotype was recorded at least ten times. The chain uses TRBV20-1 and TRBJ2-5; D is unclear. Per the germline V gene, CDR1 is DFQATT and CDR2 is SNEGSKA (reference sequence). The CDR3 loop spans 10 amino acids. Trimming removed 6 bases from V and 3 bases from J, with 5 bases in between. The DNA of the CDR3 is TGCAGTGCACAAGAAGAGACCCAGTACTTC. It encodes CSAQEETQYF.

This clonotype was seen many times. The chain combines TRBV20-1 with TRBJ2-3; the D gene is possibly TRBD2 (5 bases). Germline CDR1 and CDR2: DFQATT and SNEGSKA (reference sequence). Trimming shortened V by 3 bases and J by 2 bases, and 21 bases separated the two germline ends. This CDR3 is built from 17 residues. Written as DNA, the CDR3 is TGCAGTGCTAGTATGGAGGCCGGCGGAGACGACACAGATACGCAGTATTTT. Protein product: CSASMEAGGDDTDTQYF.

The V gene is TRBV29-1, the J gene TRBJ1-1, with TRBD1 matching over 10 bases. The CDR3 spans 14 residues. Germline CDR1 reads SQVTM; CDR2 reads ANQGSEA. After removal of 7 bases from V and 5 bases from J, the junction contained 10 bases not matched to a gene. In DNA, the CDR3 is TGCAGCGCTCCGACAGGGGGCGCGGGTACTGAAGCTTTCTTT. Protein sequence: CSAPTGGAGTEAFF.

This clonotype was counted at least ten times. This sequence joins TRBV7-6 and TRBJ2-5; tentatively, D is TRBD2 (5 bases). Germline CDR1 SGHVS, CDR2 FNYEAQ. Between the trimmed V and J ends, which lost 1 base and 5 bases, there was a span of 11 bases. This CDR3 is 14 amino acids long. The CDR3: CASSLEPGGETQYF. The CDR3 nucleotides are TGTGCCAGCAGCTTAGAACCGGGCGGGGAGACCCAGTACTTC.

This clonotype was counted at least ten times. The chain combines TRBV27 with TRBJ2-7, with 14 bases that match TRBD2. Germline lookup yields CDR1 MNHEY and CDR2 SMNVEV (reference sequence). With 4 bases clipped from V and 0 bases from J, the junction kept 8 bases outside the gene matches. This CDR3 has 18 amino acids. CDR3 protein: CASSSMGLAGVISYEQYF. The DNA of the CDR3 is TGTGCCAGCAGTTCCATGGGACTAGCGGGGGTTATCTCCTACGAGCAGTACTTC.

This clonotype showed up many times. This chain connects TRBV11-2 to TRBJ2-5; 10 nucleotides line up with TRBD1. This CDR3 comprises 15 residues. Germline CDR1 is SGHAT and CDR2 is FQNNGV. V lost 5 bases to trimming and J lost 5 bases; unmatched junction nucleotides: 8. The CDR3 loop reads CASSPRTGGWETQYF. CDR3 nucleotides: TGTGCCAGCAGCCCCAGGACAGGGGGATGGGAGACCCAGTACTTC.

This clonotype has a count of ten or more. The chain employs TRBV7-9 and TRBJ2-7; either TRBD1 or TRBD2 may fit D (5 bases each). The CDR3 contains 12 residues. The germline V gene has CDR1 SEHNR and CDR2 FQNEAQ (reference sequence). Between the trimmed V and J ends, which lost 7 bases and 4 bases, there was a span of 11 bases. The CDR3 is CASTPGAYEQYF. CDR3 DNA: TGTGCCAGCACCCCCGGGGCGTACGAGCAGTACTTC.

The chain employs TRBV12-3 or TRBV12-4 and TRBJ1-1; no definite D call. V lost 6 bases, J lost 0 bases, and 11 bases lay in between. This CDR3 is 14 amino acids long. The CDR3 DNA reads TGTGCCAGCAGCCAAGGGCGGGTGAACACTGAAGCTTTCTTT. Protein sequence: CASSQGRVNTEAFF.

This clonotype was detected only once. This rearrangement joins TRBV20-1 to TRBJ2-3, with 9 nucleotides matching TRBD2. The CDR3 loop spans 15 amino acids. Germline V gene lookup returns CDR1 DFQATT and CDR2 SNEGSKA (reference sequence). V gave up 3 bases and J gave up 5 bases; unmatched junction bases: 9. The CDR3 DNA is TGCAGTGCTAGGGATCTAGCGGGAAGGATAGATACGCAGTATTTT. This sequence encodes CSARDLAGRIDTQYF.

In this sample, this clonotype turned up a few times. V gene TRBV4-1 combines with J gene TRBJ2-3; D unclear. This CDR3 has 15 residues. Germline assignment: CDR1 MGHRA and CDR2 YSYEKL. The V gene lost 3 bases and the J gene lost 6 bases, with 16 bases spanning the gap. The CDR3 DNA reads as TGCGCCAGCAGCCAGCGATGGACCAATAGGGATACGCAGTATTTT. Protein sequence: CASSQRWTNRDTQYF.

This clonotype has a count of ten or more. The chain links TRBV10-3 to TRBJ2-7, with D maybe TRBD1 (6 bases). V gave up 2 bases and J gave up 5 bases, with 19 bases separating them. Germline CDR1 is ENHRY and CDR2 is SYGVKD. CDR3 size: 16 residues. This chain's CDR3 is CAISERSRGSVDEQYF. CDR3 bases: TGTGCCATCAGTGAGCGATCGAGGGGGTCCGTTGACGAGCAGTACTTC.

V and J are TRBV10-3 and TRBJ1-1; TRBD1 matches 8 bases. Unmatched junction bases numbered 9, after V lost 5 bases and J lost 4 bases. This CDR3 comprises 15 residues. CDR1 and CDR2 from the germline V gene are ENHRY and SYGVKD. The CDR3 DNA reads TGTGCCATCAGTACGACAGGGGCTCCTTCCACTGAAGCTTTCTTT. It specifies CAISTTGAPSTEAFF.

This clonotype has ten or more counts. The V call is TRBV7-3, the J call TRBJ2-1; no clear D. The V gene's germline CDR1 is SGHTA and CDR2 FQGTGA. This CDR3 spans 14 amino acids. V lost 5 bases and J 7 bases, leaving 15 bases between the germline ends. The CDR3 DNA is TGTGCCAGCAGCCCTATGGTCGGAACAAATGAGCAGTTCTTC. It specifies CASSPMVGTNEQFF.

This clonotype showed up many times. The chain recombines TRBV7-9 with TRBJ1-2, with TRBD1 identical over 8 bases. CDR3 length equals 17 residues. The germline gives CDR1 SEHNR, CDR2 FQNEAQ (reference sequence). The junction had 9 bases not matched to a gene; V was cut back by 1 base and J by 2 bases. CDR3 DNA sequence: TGTGCCAGCAGCTTAGGCAGGACAGGGATCGGCAACTATGGCTACACCTTC. As protein: CASSLGRTGIGNYGYTF.

This clonotype came up many times. This rearrangement joins TRBV20-1 to TRBJ2-2, with a tentative D call TRBD1 (5 bases). This CDR3 region has 13 residues. The germline CDR1 and CDR2 sequences are DFQATT and SNEGSKA (reference sequence). Trimming shortened V by 3 bases and J by 4 bases, and 9 bases separated the two germline ends. CDR3 residues: CSASHDSTGELFF. Here the CDR3 DNA reads TGCAGTGCTAGCCATGACAGCACCGGGGAGCTGTTTTTT.